The clone carrying this TCR beta chain was recorded a few times. No antigen is known for it. The length of the CDR3 is 14 residues. Trimming left V 4 bases short and J 1 base short, with 11 bases between. The germline gives CDR1 ENHRY, CDR2 SYGVKD. The data belong to a study of T cells in narcolepsy. Study-wide results and limits: Healthy controls reportedly lacked the autoreactive clonotypes serially found in patients' blood.

Sequenced by immunoSEQ multiplex PCR; TCRdb stores in-frame clones only, minus some. The sample comprises 35,000 to 40,000 clones, 70% to 90% of which are singletons, and about 1.6% rests with the top ten. This clonotype was obtained from a human donor with narcolepsy. The sequenced material came from CD45RA- memory CD4+ T cells from PBMCs. The chain links TRBV10-3 to TRBJ2-7; D is possibly TRBD1 (6 bases). CDR3 in amino acids: CAISGDTRSYEQYF. The CDR3 nucleotides read TGTGCCATCAGTGGGGACACAAGATCCTACGAGCAGTACTTC.